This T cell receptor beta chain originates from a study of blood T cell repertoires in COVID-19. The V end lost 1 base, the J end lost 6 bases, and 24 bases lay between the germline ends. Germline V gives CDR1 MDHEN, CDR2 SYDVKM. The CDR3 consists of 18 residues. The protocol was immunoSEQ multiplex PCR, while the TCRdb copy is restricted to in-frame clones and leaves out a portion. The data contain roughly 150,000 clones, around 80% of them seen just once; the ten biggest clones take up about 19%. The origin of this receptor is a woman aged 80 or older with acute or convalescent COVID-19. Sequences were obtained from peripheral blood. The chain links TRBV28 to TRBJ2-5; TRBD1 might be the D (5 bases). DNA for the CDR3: TGTGCCAGCAGTTTATCAGTCAGGGTCATAGGAACCGATAAGACCCAGTACTTC. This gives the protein CASSLSVRVIGTDKTQYF.